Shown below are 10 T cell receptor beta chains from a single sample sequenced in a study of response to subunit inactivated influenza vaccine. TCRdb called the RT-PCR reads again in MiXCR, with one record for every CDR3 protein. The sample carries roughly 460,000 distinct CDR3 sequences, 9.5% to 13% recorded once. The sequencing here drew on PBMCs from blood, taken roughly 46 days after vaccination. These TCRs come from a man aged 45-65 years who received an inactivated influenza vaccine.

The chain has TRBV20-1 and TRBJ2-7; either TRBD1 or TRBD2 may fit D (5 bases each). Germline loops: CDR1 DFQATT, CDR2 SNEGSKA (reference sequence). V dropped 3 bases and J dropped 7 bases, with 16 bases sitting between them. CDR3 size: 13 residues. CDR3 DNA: TGCAGTGCTAGGCCCGGGGCAAGATTAGAGCAGTACTTC. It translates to CSARPGARLEQYF.

Here the CDR3 DNA reads TGCGCCAGCAGCTTGGAAGGGACAGGAGCCAAAAACATTCAGTACTTC. It codes for CASSLEGTGAKNIQYF. This chain uses TRBV5-1 with TRBJ2-4, with TRBD1 matching 8 bases. V lost 0 bases to trimming and J lost 0 bases; unmatched junction nucleotides: 2. The CDR3 spans 16 residues. CDR1 is SGHRS and CDR2 is YFSETQ in the germline V gene.

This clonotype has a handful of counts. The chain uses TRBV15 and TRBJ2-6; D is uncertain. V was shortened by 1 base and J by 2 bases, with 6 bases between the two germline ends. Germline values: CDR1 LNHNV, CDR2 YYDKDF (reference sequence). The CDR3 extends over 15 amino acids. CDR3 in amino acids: CATSRAGAGANVLTF. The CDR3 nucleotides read TGTGCCACCAGCAGAGCAGGAGCTGGGGCCAACGTCCTGACTTTC.

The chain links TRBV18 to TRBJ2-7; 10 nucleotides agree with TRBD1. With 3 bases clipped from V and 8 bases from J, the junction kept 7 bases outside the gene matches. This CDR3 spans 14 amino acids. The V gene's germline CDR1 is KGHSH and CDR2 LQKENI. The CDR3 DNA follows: TGTGCCAGCTCACCTGGGGGACAGGGGCCGAAGCAGTACTTC. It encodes CASSPGGQGPKQYF. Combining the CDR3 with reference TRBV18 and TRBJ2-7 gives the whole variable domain NAGVMQNPRHLVRRRGQEARLRCSPMKGHSHVYWYRQLPEEGLKFMVYLQKENIIDESGMPKERFSAEFPKEGPSILRIQQVVRGDSAAYFCASSPGGQGPKQYFGPGTRLTVT.

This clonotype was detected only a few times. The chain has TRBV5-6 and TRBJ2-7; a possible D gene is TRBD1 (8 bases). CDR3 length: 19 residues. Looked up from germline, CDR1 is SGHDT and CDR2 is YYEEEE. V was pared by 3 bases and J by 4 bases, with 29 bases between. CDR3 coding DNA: TGTGCCAGCAGCTCTAGACAGGGGCGCCCCCTGAGCGGGGCTTACGAGCAGTACTTC. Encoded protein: CASSSRQGRPLSGAYEQYF.

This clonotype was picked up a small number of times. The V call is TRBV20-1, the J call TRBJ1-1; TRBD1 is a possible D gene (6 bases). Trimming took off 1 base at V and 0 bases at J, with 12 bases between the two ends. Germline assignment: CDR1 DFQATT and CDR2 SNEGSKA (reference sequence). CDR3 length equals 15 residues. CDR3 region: CSARGTAAVNTEAFF. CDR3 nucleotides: TGCAGTGCTAGAGGGACAGCGGCCGTGAACACTGAAGCTTTCTTT.

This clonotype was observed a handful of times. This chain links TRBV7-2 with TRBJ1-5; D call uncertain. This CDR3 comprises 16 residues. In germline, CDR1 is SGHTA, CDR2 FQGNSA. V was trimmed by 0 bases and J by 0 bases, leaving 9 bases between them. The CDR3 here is CASSLAPLYSNQPQHF. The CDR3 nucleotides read TGTGCCAGCAGCTTAGCGCCCCTGTATAGCAATCAGCCCCAGCATTTT.

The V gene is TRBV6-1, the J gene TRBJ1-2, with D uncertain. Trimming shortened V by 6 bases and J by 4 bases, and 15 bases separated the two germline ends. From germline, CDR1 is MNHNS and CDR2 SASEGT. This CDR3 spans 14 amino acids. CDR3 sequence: CASRRVGAGYGYTF. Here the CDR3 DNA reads TGTGCCAGCAGGAGGGTGGGAGCAGGCTATGGCTACACCTTC.

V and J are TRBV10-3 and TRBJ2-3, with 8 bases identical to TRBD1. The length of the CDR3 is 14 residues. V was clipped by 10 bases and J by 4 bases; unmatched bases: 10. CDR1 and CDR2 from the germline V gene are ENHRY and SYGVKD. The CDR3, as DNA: TGTGCCACTAAAAACGGACAGGGAGCAGATACGCAGTATTTT. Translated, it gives CATKNGQGADTQYF.

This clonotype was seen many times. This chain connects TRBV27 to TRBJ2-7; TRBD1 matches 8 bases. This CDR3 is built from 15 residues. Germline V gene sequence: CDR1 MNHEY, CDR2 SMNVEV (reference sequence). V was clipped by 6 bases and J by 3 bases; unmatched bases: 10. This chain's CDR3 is CASRLGEQGGYEQYF. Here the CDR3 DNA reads TGTGCCAGCAGACTGGGGGAACAGGGGGGCTACGAGCAGTACTTC.